This TCR beta chain was sequenced for a study of beta chain features in type 1 diabetes. Trimming removed 2 bases from V and 5 bases from J, with 7 bases in between. The CDR3 has 13 amino acids. The germline V gene encodes CDR1 SGHTA and CDR2 FQGTGA. As to this clone: Its antigen is still unknown.

Donors underwent one heparinised blood draw, around 100 mL on average. cDNA synthesis used the whole RNA isolate, giving expressed TCRB sequences. Regulatory, naive and central memory T cell samples averaged approximately 3.9 million reads. Repertoires were generated with immunoSEQ multiplex PCR, while TCRdb's copy carries only in-frame clones and drops some. The repertoire holds over 600,000 clones, with around 12% as singletons. Study observations and caveats: Over-representation of high TCR-expressing cells was a possible consequence of cDNA sequencing. Fewer insertions but more deletions were seen at VDJ junctions in type 1 diabetes patients. Moderately but significantly shorter TCRB CDR3s were found in Type 1 diabetes patients in all four CD4+ subsets.

The chain employs TRBV7-3 and TRBJ2-1; D gene ambiguous. The TCR sequence derives from a man between 25 and 39 years old with type 1 diabetes. The sequenced sample was naive CD4+ T cells from blood. CDR3 DNA sequence: TGTGCCAGCAGCTTAGGTAGGGACAATGAGCAGTTCTTC. It is translated as CASSLGRDNEQFF.